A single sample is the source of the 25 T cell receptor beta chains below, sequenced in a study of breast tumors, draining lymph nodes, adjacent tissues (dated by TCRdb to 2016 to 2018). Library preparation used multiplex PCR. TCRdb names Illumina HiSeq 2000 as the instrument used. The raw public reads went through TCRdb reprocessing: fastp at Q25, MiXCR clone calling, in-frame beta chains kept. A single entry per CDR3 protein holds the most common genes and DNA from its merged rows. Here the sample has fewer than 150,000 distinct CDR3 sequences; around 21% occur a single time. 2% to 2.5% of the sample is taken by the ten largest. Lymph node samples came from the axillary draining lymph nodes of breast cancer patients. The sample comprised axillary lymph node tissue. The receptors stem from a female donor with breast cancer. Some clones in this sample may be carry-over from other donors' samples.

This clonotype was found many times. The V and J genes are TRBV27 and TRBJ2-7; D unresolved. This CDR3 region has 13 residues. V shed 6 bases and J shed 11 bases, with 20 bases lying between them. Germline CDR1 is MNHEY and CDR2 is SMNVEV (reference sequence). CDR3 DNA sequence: TGTGCCAGCAGCCCCTACCAAGCGACGACGAAGTACTTC. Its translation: CASSPYQATTKYF.

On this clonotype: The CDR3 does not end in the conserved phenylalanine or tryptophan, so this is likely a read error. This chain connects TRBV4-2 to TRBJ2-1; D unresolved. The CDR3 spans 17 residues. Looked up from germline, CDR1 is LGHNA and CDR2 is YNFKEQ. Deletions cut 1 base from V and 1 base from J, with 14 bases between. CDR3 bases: TGTGCCAGCAGCCAAGGCCCCCAATATCAATCCTACAATGAGCAGTTCTCC. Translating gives CASSQGPQYQSYNEQFS.

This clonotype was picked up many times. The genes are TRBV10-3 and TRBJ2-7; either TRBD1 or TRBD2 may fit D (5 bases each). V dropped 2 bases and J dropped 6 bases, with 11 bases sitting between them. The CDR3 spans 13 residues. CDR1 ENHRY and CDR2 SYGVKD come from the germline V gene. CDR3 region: CAISETSRGEQYF. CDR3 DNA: TGTGCCATCAGTGAGACTAGTAGGGGCGAGCAGTACTTC.

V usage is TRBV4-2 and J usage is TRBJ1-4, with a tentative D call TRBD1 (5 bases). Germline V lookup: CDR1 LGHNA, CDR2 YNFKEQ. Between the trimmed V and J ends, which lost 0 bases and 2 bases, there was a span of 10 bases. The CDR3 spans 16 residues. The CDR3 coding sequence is TGTGCCAGCAGCCAAGATGTTAGACAGACTAATGAAAAACTGTTTTTT. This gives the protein CASSQDVRQTNEKLFF.

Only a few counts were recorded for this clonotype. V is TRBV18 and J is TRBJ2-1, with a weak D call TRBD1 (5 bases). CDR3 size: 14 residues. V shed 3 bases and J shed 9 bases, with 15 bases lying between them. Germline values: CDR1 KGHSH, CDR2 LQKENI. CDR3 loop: CASSPSSGWAEQFF. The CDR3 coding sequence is TGTGCCAGCTCACCGTCGTCAGGGTGGGCTGAGCAGTTCTTC. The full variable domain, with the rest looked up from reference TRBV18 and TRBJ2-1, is NAGVMQNPRHLVRRRGQEARLRCSPMKGHSHVYWYRQLPEEGLKFMVYLQKENIIDESGMPKERFSAEFPKEGPSILRIQQVVRGDSAAYFCASSPSSGWAEQFFGPGTRLTVL.

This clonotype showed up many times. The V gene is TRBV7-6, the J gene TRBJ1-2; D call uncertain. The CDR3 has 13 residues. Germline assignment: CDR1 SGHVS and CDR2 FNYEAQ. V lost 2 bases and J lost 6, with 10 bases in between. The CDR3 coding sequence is TGTGCCAGCAGCTTAACCCGGAACGATGGCTACACCTTC. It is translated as CASSLTRNDGYTF.

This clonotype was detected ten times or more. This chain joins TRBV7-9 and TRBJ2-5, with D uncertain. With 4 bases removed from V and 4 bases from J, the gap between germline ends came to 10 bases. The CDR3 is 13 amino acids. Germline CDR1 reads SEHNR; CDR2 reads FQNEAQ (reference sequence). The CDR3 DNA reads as TGTGCCAGCAGCTATAAGGGAATAGAGACCCAGTACTTC. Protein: CASSYKGIETQYF.

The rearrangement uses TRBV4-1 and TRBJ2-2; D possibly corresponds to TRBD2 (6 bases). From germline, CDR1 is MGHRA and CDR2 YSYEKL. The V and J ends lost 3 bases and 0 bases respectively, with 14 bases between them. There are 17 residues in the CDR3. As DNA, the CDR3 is TGCGCCAGCAGCCATCCCGCGGGGCGAACGAACACCGGGGAGCTGTTTTTT. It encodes CASSHPAGRTNTGELFF.

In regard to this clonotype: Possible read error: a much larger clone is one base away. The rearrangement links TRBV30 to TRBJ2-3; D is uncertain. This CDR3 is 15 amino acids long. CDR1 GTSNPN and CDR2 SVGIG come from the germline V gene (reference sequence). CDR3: CVWSEIPGLRDTQYF. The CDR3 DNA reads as TGTGTCTGGAGTGAGATACCAGGTTTGCGGGATACGCAGTATTTT.

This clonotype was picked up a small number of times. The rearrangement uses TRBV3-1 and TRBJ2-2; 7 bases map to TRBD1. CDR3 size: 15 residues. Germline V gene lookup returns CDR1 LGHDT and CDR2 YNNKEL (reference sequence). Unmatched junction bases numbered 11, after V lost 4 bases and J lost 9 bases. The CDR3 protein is CASSLLTGTVRELFF. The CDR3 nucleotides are TGTGCCAGCAGCCTACTTACCGGGACAGTCAGGGAGCTGTTTTTT.

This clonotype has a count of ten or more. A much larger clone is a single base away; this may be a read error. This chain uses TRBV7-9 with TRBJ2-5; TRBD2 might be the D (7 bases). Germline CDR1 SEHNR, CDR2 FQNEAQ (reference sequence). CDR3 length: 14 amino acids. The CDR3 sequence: CTSSWGGGQETQYF. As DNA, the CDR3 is TGTACCAGCAGCTGGGGAGGGGGCCAAGAGACCCAGTACTTC.

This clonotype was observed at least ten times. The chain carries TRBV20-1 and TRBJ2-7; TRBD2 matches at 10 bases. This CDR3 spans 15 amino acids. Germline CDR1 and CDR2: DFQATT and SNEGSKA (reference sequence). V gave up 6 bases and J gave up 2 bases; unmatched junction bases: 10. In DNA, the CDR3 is TGCAGTGCACCGACCCCGGGACTAGCGACCTACGAGCAGTACTTC. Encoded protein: CSAPTPGLATYEQYF.

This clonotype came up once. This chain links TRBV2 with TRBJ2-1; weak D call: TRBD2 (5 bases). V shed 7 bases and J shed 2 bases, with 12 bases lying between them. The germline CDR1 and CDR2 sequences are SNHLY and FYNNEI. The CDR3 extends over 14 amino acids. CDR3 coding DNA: TGTGCCAGCAACGGGAATAGCACCTACAATGAGCAGTTCTTC. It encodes CASNGNSTYNEQFF.

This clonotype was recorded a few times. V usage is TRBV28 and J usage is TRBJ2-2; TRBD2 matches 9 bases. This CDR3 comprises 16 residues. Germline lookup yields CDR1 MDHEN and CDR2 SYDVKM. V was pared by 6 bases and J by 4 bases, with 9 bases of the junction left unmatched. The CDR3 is CASRTTPGLATGELFF. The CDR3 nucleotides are TGTGCCAGCAGGACCACACCGGGACTAGCCACCGGGGAGCTGTTTTTT.

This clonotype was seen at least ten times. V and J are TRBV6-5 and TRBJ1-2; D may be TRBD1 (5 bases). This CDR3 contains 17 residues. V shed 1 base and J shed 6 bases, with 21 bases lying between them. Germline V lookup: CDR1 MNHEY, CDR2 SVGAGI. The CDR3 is CASSYFYRDPGRNGYTF. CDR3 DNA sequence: TGTGCCAGCAGTTACTTTTACCGGGACCCAGGACGGAATGGCTACACCTTC.

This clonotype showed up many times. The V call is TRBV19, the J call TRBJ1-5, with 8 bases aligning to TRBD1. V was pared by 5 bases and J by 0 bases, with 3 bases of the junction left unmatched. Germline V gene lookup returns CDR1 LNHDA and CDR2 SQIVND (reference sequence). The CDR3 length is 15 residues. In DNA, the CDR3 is TGTGCCAGTAGTGGGGGACAGGATAGCAATCAGCCCCAGCATTTT. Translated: CASSGGQDSNQPQHF. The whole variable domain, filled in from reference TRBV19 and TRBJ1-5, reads DGGITQSPKYLFRKEGQNVTLSCEQNLNHDAMYWYRQDPGQGLRLIYYSQIVNDFQKGDIAEGYSVSREKKESFPLTVTSAQKNPTAFYLCASSGGQDSNQPQHFGDGTRLSIL.

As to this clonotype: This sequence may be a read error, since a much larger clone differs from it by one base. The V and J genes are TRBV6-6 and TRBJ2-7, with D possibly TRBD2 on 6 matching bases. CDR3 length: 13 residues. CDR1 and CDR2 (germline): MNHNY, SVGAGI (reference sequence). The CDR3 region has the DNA TGTGCCACCTCTTCCGGGGGTTCCAGCGAGCAGTGCTTC. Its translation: CATSSGGSSEQCF.

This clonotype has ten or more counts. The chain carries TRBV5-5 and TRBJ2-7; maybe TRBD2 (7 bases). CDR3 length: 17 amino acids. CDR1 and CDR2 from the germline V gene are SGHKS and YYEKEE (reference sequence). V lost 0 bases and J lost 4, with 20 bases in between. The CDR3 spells CASSLEFLGGHRYEQYF. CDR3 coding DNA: TGTGCCAGCAGCTTGGAATTCCTGGGGGGGCATAGGTACGAGCAGTACTTC. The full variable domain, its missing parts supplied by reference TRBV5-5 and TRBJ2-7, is DAGVTQSPTHLIKTRGQQVTLRCSPISGHKSVSWYQQVLGQGPQFIFQYYEKEERGRGNFPDRFSARQFPNYSSELNVNALLLGDSALYLCASSLEFLGGHRYEQYFGPGTRLTVT.

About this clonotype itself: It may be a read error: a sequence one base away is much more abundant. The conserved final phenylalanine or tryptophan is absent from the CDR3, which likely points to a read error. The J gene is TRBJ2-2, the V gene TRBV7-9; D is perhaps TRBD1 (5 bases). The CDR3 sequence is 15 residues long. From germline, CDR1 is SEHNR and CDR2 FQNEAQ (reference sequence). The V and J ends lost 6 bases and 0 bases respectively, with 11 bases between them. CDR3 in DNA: TGTGCCAGCAGTGTAGGGGCCGCGAACACCGGGGAGCTGTTTGTT. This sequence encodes CASSVGAANTGELFV.

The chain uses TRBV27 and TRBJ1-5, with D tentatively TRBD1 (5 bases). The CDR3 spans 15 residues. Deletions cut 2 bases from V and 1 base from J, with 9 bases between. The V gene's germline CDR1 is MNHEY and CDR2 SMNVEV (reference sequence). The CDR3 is CASSLGGWSNQPQHF. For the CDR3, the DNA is TGTGCCAGCAGTTTAGGGGGATGGAGCAATCAGCCCCAGCATTTT.

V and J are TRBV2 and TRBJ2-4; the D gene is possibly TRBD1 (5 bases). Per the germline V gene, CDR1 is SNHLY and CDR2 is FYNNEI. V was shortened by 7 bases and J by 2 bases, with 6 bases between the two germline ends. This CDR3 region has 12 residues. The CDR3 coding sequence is TGTGCCAGCAAGGGGACCAAAAACATTCAGTACTTC. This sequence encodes CASKGTKNIQYF.

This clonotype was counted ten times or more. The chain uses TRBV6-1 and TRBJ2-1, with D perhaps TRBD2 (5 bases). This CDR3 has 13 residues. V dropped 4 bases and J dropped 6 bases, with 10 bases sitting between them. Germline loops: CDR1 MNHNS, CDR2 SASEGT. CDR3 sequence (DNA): TGTGCCAGCAGTGTGGAGGTTTTCAATGAGCAGTTCTTC. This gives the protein CASSVEVFNEQFF.

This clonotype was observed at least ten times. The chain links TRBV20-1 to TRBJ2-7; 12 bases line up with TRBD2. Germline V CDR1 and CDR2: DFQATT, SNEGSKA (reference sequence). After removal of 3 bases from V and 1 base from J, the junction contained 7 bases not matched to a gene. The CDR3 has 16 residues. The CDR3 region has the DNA TGCAGTGCTAGGACTAGCGGGAGAGATTATTCCTACGAGCAGTACTTC. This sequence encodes CSARTSGRDYSYEQYF.

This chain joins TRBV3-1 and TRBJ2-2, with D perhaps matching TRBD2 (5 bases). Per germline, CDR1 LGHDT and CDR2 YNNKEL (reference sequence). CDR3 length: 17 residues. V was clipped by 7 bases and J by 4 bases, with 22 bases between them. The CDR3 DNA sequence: TGTGCCAGCACCCCTGATGGGAGCCTGAGTCGCACCGGGGAGCTGTTTTTT. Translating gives CASTPDGSLSRTGELFF.

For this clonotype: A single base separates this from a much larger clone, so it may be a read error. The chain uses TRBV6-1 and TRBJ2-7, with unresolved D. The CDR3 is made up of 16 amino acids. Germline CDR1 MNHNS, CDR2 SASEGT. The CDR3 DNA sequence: TGTGCCAGCAGTGAATCGGGCAGCGTGGTCTCCCACGAGCAGTACTTC. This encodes CASSESGSVVSHEQYF.